Below are 32 T cell receptor beta chains sequenced from a single sample in a study of T-cell reconstitution after alpha-beta-depleted transplantation in children. During its preparation, the TCRbeta library received unique molecular identifiers. TCRdb recomputed calls from the PCR reads with MiXCR, one row per CDR3 protein. The sample consists of hundreds of thousands of distinct CDR3 sequences, about 12% of them appearing once. The source was PBMCs, collected before TCRalphabeta/CD19-depleted stem cell transplant. These receptor sequences come from a girl aged 2-10 years with congenital amegakaryocytic thrombocytopenia, due to receive a stem cell transplant.

This clonotype was counted once. The chain links TRBV9 to TRBJ2-7, with TRBD1 matching over 7 bases. Germline V gene sequence: CDR1 SGDLS, CDR2 YYNGEE. The ends lost 0 bases at V and 3 bases at J; junction bases unmatched: 6. The CDR3 consists of 15 residues. The DNA for the CDR3 is TGTGCCAGCAGCGTAGGGGACAGTGACTACTACGAGCAGTACTTC. Residues: CASSVGDSDYYEQYF.

This clonotype has ten or more counts. The chain recombines TRBV5-1 with TRBJ2-5, with D perhaps TRBD2 (5 bases). This CDR3 is built from 15 residues. V dropped 0 bases and J dropped 5 bases, with 14 bases sitting between them. CDR1 SGHRS and CDR2 YFSETQ come from the germline V gene. The CDR3 nucleotides are TGCGCCAGCAGCTTGGTCTCGGGAAGGTCGGAGACCCAGTACTTC. It codes for CASSLVSGRSETQYF.

The V call is TRBV19, the J call TRBJ2-1, with no clear D. Germline lookup yields CDR1 LNHDA and CDR2 SQIVND (reference sequence). V lost 7 bases to trimming and J lost 2 bases, with 21 bases between them. This CDR3 is 17 amino acids long. CDR3 region: CASTLDRSIAPYNEQFF. Here the CDR3 DNA reads TGTGCCAGTACCCTAGACCGGTCCATCGCCCCCTACAATGAGCAGTTCTTC.

This clonotype was detected many times. This rearrangement joins TRBV12-3 or TRBV12-4 to TRBJ1-1, with D perhaps TRBD1 (5 bases). Trimming took off 4 bases at V and 1 base at J, with 25 bases between the two ends. This CDR3 spans 19 amino acids. CDR3 residues: CASSCWVWGFGPENTEAFF. The CDR3, as DNA: TGTGCCAGCAGTTGCTGGGTCTGGGGGTTTGGTCCAGAGAACACTGAAGCTTTCTTT.

On this clonotype: A much larger clone is a single base away; this may be a read error. This sequence joins TRBV5-8 and TRBJ2-7; D unclear. CDR1 and CDR2 (germline): SGHTS, YDEGEE. This CDR3 contains 14 residues. The CDR3 here is CASRLGLLRVEQYF. Written as DNA, the CDR3 is TGTGCCAGCCGCTTGGGTCTCTTGAGAGTCGAGCAGTACTTC.

The chain couples TRBV12-3 or TRBV12-4 to TRBJ2-2; a possible D gene is TRBD1 (6 bases). V gave up 0 bases and J gave up 9 bases, with 14 bases separating them. CDR3 length equals 15 residues. In nucleotides, the CDR3 is TGTGCCAGCAGTTTAGCGGGGGCCGGCGTGCGGGAGCTGTTTTTT. Amino acids: CASSLAGAGVRELFF.

In its sample, this clonotype was seen many times. The rearrangement uses TRBV18 and TRBJ2-5, with 8 nucleotides matching TRBD2. Germline CDR1 is KGHSH and CDR2 is LQKENI. The ends lost 6 bases at V and 5 bases at J; junction bases unmatched: 14. The CDR3 length is 16 residues. The CDR3 region has the DNA TGTGCCAGCTCGCTCAAGCGGGAGACGTCGTGGGAGACCCAGTACTTC. Its protein is CASSLKRETSWETQYF.

The sample holds many counts of this clonotype. The V gene is TRBV4-1, the J gene TRBJ2-3, with TRBD2 matching 11 bases. Trimming cost V 2 bases and J 0 bases; bases outside gene matches: 4. There are 17 residues in the CDR3. CDR1 and CDR2 (germline): MGHRA, YSYEKL. Written as DNA, the CDR3 is TGCGCCAGCAGCCAACCTCGGACTAGCGGGAGCACAGATACGCAGTATTTT. Its translation is CASSQPRTSGSTDTQYF.

The V and J genes are TRBV29-1 and TRBJ1-4, with 7 nucleotides matching TRBD1. The length of the CDR3 is 14 residues. V lost 6 bases to trimming and J lost 1 base; unmatched junction nucleotides: 5. Germline V lookup: CDR1 SQVTM, CDR2 ANQGSEA. The CDR3 nucleotides are TGCAGCGTAGCAACAGGGGAAACTAATGAAAAACTGTTTTTT. This gives the protein CSVATGETNEKLFF.

The table lists this clonotype with a few counts. The rearrangement joins TRBV7-9 to TRBJ2-1, with 15 positions matching TRBD2. CDR1 and CDR2 from the germline V gene are SEHNR and FQNEAQ (reference sequence). The V segment lost 5 bases and the J segment 5 bases; nucleotides outside the gene matches: 7. The CDR3 is 17 residues long. In DNA form, the CDR3 reads TGTGCCAGCAGCACAGGACTAGCGGGAGGGCCAAACAATGAGCAGTTCTTC. Its translation is CASSTGLAGGPNNEQFF.

The sample holds a few counts of this clonotype. The chain combines TRBV5-1 with TRBJ2-3; 10 nucleotides match TRBD2. The CDR3 length is 15 residues. The germline CDR1 and CDR2 sequences are SGHRS and YFSETQ. With V trimmed by 4 bases and J by 4 bases, 6 bases remained unmatched. CDR3 DNA sequence: TGCGCCAGCAGCCAGGGACTAGCGTTGGCAGATACGCAGTATTTT. Translation: CASSQGLALADTQYF.

This clonotype was seen at least ten times. The chain joins TRBV7-8 to TRBJ1-5; the D is unclear. Germline CDR1 and CDR2: SGHVS and FQNEAQ. The V and J ends lost 2 bases and 7 bases respectively, with 15 bases between them. The length of the CDR3 is 15 residues. The CDR3, as DNA: TGTGCCAGCAGCTTAAGTTTGTGGAGGGAGCAGCCCCAGCATTTT. Translation: CASSLSLWREQPQHF.

This clonotype was seen repeatedly, ten times or more. The chain recombines TRBV10-3 with TRBJ1-2; 11 bases align to TRBD1. V was pared by 11 bases and J by 6 bases, with 8 bases of the junction left unmatched. CDR3 length equals 13 residues. Germline lookup yields CDR1 ENHRY and CDR2 SYGVKD. CDR3 sequence: CAALPGQGDGYTF. The CDR3 region has the DNA TGTGCCGCATTACCGGGACAGGGGGATGGCTACACCTTC.

The chain employs TRBV5-5 and TRBJ2-3, with TRBD2 matching over 7 bases. This CDR3 region has 16 residues. J lost 2 bases, V lost 3 bases, and 9 bases had no gene match. Looked up from germline, CDR1 is SGHKS and CDR2 is YYEKEE (reference sequence). In nucleotides, the CDR3 is TGTGCCAGCAGCTCCCGACTAGCAGCCAACACAGATACGCAGTATTTT. The encoded protein is CASSSRLAANTDTQYF.

In this sample, this clonotype turned up many times. The rearrangement uses TRBV20-1 and TRBJ2-1; 8 bases match TRBD2. This CDR3 has 13 amino acids. Germline assignment: CDR1 DFQATT and CDR2 SNEGSKA (reference sequence). The V segment lost 5 bases and the J segment 1 base; nucleotides outside the gene matches: 1. CDR3 amino acids: CSAGLASYNEQFF. DNA for the CDR3: TGCAGTGCTGGACTAGCTTCCTACAATGAGCAGTTCTTC.

Many counts were recorded for this clonotype. The chain recombines TRBV20-1 with TRBJ2-1, with 12 bases aligning to TRBD2. Germline-derived CDR1 and CDR2 are DFQATT and SNEGSKA (reference sequence). There are 14 residues in the CDR3. V lost 1 base, J lost 15 bases, and 10 bases stayed unmatched. In nucleotides, the CDR3 is TGCAGTGCTAGAGGAAAACTAGCGGGAGGTCTTCTGTTCTTC. Translated: CSARGKLAGGLLFF.

In its sample, this clonotype was seen many times. The genes are TRBV25-1 and TRBJ2-5; 8 bases are shared with TRBD2. The length of the CDR3 is 15 residues. Germline V gene lookup returns CDR1 MGHDK and CDR2 SYGVNS. Unmatched junction bases numbered 10, after V lost 3 bases and J lost 7 bases. The CDR3 region is CASSEPASGSGTQYF. CDR3 nucleotides: TGTGCCAGCAGTGAGCCAGCTAGCGGGTCTGGGACCCAGTACTTC.

This clonotype showed up many times. At one end, the junction sequence differs from germline, possibly due to a read error. J is TRBJ2-7 and V is TRBV5-1; D is ambiguous. The CDR3 covers 11 residues. Germline CDR1 reads SGHRS; CDR2 reads YFSETQ. This chain's CDR3 is CASSFSYEQYF. The CDR3 DNA is TGTGCCAGCAGCTTCTCCTACGAGCAGTACTTC. The whole variable domain, remainder taken from reference TRBV5-1 and TRBJ2-7, is KAGVTQTPRYLIKTRGQQVTLSCSPISGHRSVSWYQQTPGQGLQFLFEYFSETQRNKGNFPGRFSGRQFSNSRSEMNVSTLELGDSALYLCASSFSYEQYFGPGTRLTVT.

Only a few counts were recorded for this clonotype. The chain employs TRBV7-8 and TRBJ2-1; a possible D gene is TRBD1 (6 bases). Germline lookup yields CDR1 SGHVS and CDR2 FQNEAQ. The CDR3 totals 15 residues. V gave up 0 bases and J gave up 6 bases, with 12 bases separating them. For the CDR3, the DNA is TGTGCCAGCAGCTTAGCAGCAGGGGATTTCAATGAGCAGTTCTTC. This codes for CASSLAAGDFNEQFF.

V gene TRBV24-1 combines with J gene TRBJ2-2, with TRBD2 matching over 13 bases. The CDR3 sequence is 17 residues long. J lost 4 bases, V lost 9 bases, and 10 bases had no gene match. Germline V CDR1 and CDR2: KGHDR, SFDVKD. As DNA, the CDR3 is TGTGCCACCGCAGGGACTAGCGGGGAATATAGCACCGGGGAGCTGTTTTTT. Translation: CATAGTSGEYSTGELFF.

This clonotype occurred many times. The junction departs from germline at one end; a sequencing error may be responsible. The J gene is TRBJ2-5, the V gene TRBV5-1, with 11 nucleotides matching TRBD2. The CDR3 runs to 14 residues. The germline gives CDR1 SGHRS, CDR2 YFSETQ. CDR3 protein: CASSSLAGGETQYF. The CDR3, as DNA: TGTGCCAGCAGCTCCCTAGCGGGGGGAGAGACCCAGTACTTC.

Ten or more counts support this clonotype. V usage is TRBV5-1 and J usage is TRBJ2-7, with D possibly TRBD1 on 6 matching bases. Germline V lookup: CDR1 SGHRS, CDR2 YFSETQ. This CDR3 spans 17 amino acids. V was shortened by 5 bases and J by 0 bases, with 21 bases between the two germline ends. The CDR3 bases are TGCGCCAGCAGGTCTTTCCCCCTACAGGGTTTCTCCTACGAGCAGTACTTC. This encodes CASRSFPLQGFSYEQYF.

This clonotype was picked up a small number of times. The chain combines TRBV20-1 with TRBJ2-1, with D unclear. Looked up from germline, CDR1 is DFQATT and CDR2 is SNEGSKA (reference sequence). The CDR3 spans 15 residues. Trimming stripped 3 bases from V and 0 bases from J, with 12 bases between. This CDR3 is CSASNSWGSYNEQFF. CDR3 sequence (DNA): TGCAGTGCTAGCAACTCCTGGGGCTCCTACAATGAGCAGTTCTTC.

This clonotype was observed a few times. The rearrangement links TRBV5-1 to TRBJ2-1, with 11 bases that match TRBD2. CDR1 and CDR2 from the germline V gene are SGHRS and YFSETQ. The CDR3 is made up of 15 amino acids. V trimming: 3 bases; J trimming: 12 bases; junction bases outside the gene matches: 11. In DNA, the CDR3 is TGCGCCAGCAGCTCGGGACTAGCGGTCATGGCCGCGCAGTTCTTC. Translated: CASSSGLAVMAAQFF.

This clonotype has ten or more counts. The chain uses TRBV12-3 or TRBV12-4 and TRBJ2-5, with 8 bases identical to TRBD2. V dropped 5 bases and J dropped 3; count of bases not matched to a gene: 8. The CDR3 covers 15 residues. For the CDR3, the DNA is TGTGCCAGCAGTCTGACCGGGACTAGTGAAGAGACCCAGTACTTC. It translates to CASSLTGTSEETQYF.

The chain carries TRBV12-3 or TRBV12-4 and TRBJ2-6; TRBD1 agrees at 9 bases. V lost 6 bases, J lost 0 bases, and 6 bases stayed unmatched. The CDR3 extends over 17 amino acids. CDR3 bases: TGTGCCAGCAGCGAACAGGGGGCGTCCTCTGGGGCCAACGTCCTGACTTTC. It translates to CASSEQGASSGANVLTF.

This clonotype was observed a few times. The rearrangement joins TRBV12-3 or TRBV12-4 to TRBJ2-6, with 10 bases aligning to TRBD2. The CDR3 spans 19 residues. The V segment lost 9 bases and the J segment 4 bases; nucleotides outside the gene matches: 18. CDR3 sequence: CASASGRVQNPSGANVLTF. CDR3 nucleotide sequence: TGTGCCAGTGCGAGCGGGAGGGTTCAAAATCCCTCCGGGGCCAACGTCCTGACTTTC.

The rearrangement links TRBV5-1 to TRBJ2-5; D gene unclear. The CDR3 sequence is 15 residues long. V lost 4 bases, J lost 1 base, and 14 bases lay in between. Germline-derived CDR1 and CDR2 are SGHRS and YFSETQ. For the CDR3, the DNA is TGCGCCAGCAGCACCACCGGACGCCTCCAAGAGACCCAGTACTTC. Amino acid sequence: CASSTTGRLQETQYF.

This clonotype came up a few times. The V gene is TRBV7-2, the J gene TRBJ2-6, with D perhaps assigned TRBD1 or TRBD2 (6 bases each). Trimming stripped 0 bases from V and 5 bases from J, with 20 bases between. The CDR3 totals 19 residues. Germline CDR1 reads SGHTA; CDR2 reads FQGNSA. The CDR3 sequence: CASSLAPHLSGGWANVLTF. In nucleotides, the CDR3 is TGTGCCAGCAGCTTAGCGCCCCACCTTTCCGGGGGCTGGGCCAACGTCCTGACTTTC.

This clonotype was recorded many times. The CDR3 region is CSVGGDRPKFF. As DNA, the CDR3 is TGCAGCGTCGGGGGAGACAGACCTAAGTTCTTC. This chain links TRBV29-1 with TRBJ2-1, with D possibly TRBD2 on 6 matching bases. In germline, CDR1 is SQVTM, CDR2 ANQGSEA. The germline V and J ends were trimmed by 6 bases and 14 bases, with 17 bases remaining between them. The CDR3 covers 11 residues.

As to this clonotype: An end of the junction does not agree with germline; a read error may underlie this. V gene TRBV20-1 combines with J gene TRBJ2-7; TRBD2 is a possible D gene (5 bases). This CDR3 contains 17 residues. The germline V gene has CDR1 DFQATT and CDR2 SNEGSKA (reference sequence). The CDR3 coding sequence is TGCTGTGCCAGGCCCGTCATAGCCAGGACGTCCGGGGACGAGCAGTACTTC. As protein: CCARPVIARTSGDEQYF.

This clonotype was seen a few times. The chain recombines TRBV7-9 with TRBJ1-5; no definite D call. Germline lookup yields CDR1 SEHNR and CDR2 FQNEAQ (reference sequence). With 3 bases removed from V and 5 bases from J, the gap between germline ends came to 11 bases. This CDR3 has 14 amino acids. This CDR3 reads CASSFNDRDQPQHF. The DNA for the CDR3 is TGTGCCAGCAGCTTCAATGATAGGGATCAGCCCCAGCATTTT. The full variable domain, completed using reference TRBV7-9 and TRBJ1-5, is DTGVSQNPRHKITKRGQNVTFRCDPISEHNRLYWYRQTLGQGPEFLTYFQNEAQLEKSRLLSDRFSAERPKGSFSTLEIQRTEQGDSAMYLCASSFNDRDQPQHFGDGTRLSIL.